This TCR beta chain came from a study of T cell changes during pregnancy in multiple sclerosis. Profiling relied on immunoSEQ multiplex PCR, and the TCRdb table lists in-frame clones only, not all of them. The sample yields about 68,000 clones, about nine tenths seen once. V was cut by 2 bases and J by 2 bases, with 10 bases left in between. The germline CDR1 and CDR2 sequences are SGHTS and YDEGEE. The CDR3 is 14 amino acids. The V gene is TRBV5-8, the J gene TRBJ1-2; D is unclear. The TCR originated in a female donor with multiple sclerosis, enrolled in a pregnancy study. The starting material was peripheral blood, obtained in the third trimester of pregnancy. CDR3 nucleotides: TGTGCCAGCAGCTTCATGACGGGGAACTATGGCTACACCTTC. Translated: CASSFMTGNYGYTF.